The present TCR beta chain was sequenced within a study of regulatory T cells in long-lasting Graves disease. The study, taken as a whole, reports: Shared public clonotypes totalled approximately 3,000 in persistent patients, compared with about 970 in new patients.

Of note for this clonotype: The antigen remains unidentified.

The authors built TCR beta libraries using iRepertoire HTBI primers and Arm-PCR of CDR3 regions. TCRdb itself ran the multiplex PCR reads through MiXCR, one entry per CDR3 protein. The sample lists more than 450,000 distinct CDR3 sequences; about 11% were seen once. The time point here: newly diagnosed GD, antithyroid drugs for less than 3 months. There was RNA extracted from PBMCs, and the TCR library was made from it. Germline V gene sequence: CDR1 SEHNR, CDR2 FQNEAQ (reference sequence). The germline V and J ends were trimmed by 5 bases and 10 bases, with 11 bases remaining between them. The CDR3 runs 12 residues. This sample was also put to use in a study of T cells in Graves' hyperthyroidism and ophthalmopathy.

The rearrangement joins TRBV7-9 to TRBJ2-2, with no clear D. This receptor was taken from a woman aged 30 to 39 with Graves disease. The source was peripheral blood mononuclear cells (PBMCs), collected at new diagnosis, from a patient treated with antithyroid drugs. Here the CDR3 reads CASSHSRTELFF. The CDR3, as DNA: TGTGCCAGCAGCCACAGTCGGACGGAGCTGTTTTTT.